The 11 T cell receptor beta chains below were found in one sample sequenced in a study of CD8+CD57+ T cells in acquired aplastic anemia. Researchers used genomic DNA as the template to profile TCR beta VDJ and CDR3. TCRdb redid the calling of the reads with MiXCR, one entry per CDR3 protein. In the table there are 200,000 or so distinct CDR3 sequences, over 55% of which are singletons. Sequencing was done on patients that had shown CD8+CD57+ cell expansion by flow cytometry. Sequencing was performed on sorted CD4+, CD8+, or CD8+CD57+ T cells (not recorded which) from PBMCs. These receptors were collected from a human donor with aplastic anemia.

The chain employs TRBV2 and TRBJ2-1; D perhaps matches TRBD1 (5 bases). The germline V gene encodes CDR1 SNHLY and CDR2 FYNNEI. The CDR3 spans 12 residues. Trimming stripped 7 bases from V and 9 bases from J, with 13 bases between. DNA for the CDR3: TGTGCCAGCACCTGGGGCGTCGGTGAGCAGTTCTTC. Encoded protein: CASTWGVGEQFF.

This chain connects TRBV5-4 to TRBJ2-3, with D unresolved. The CDR3 is 13 residues long. Trimming shortened V by 7 bases and J by 3 bases, and 12 bases separated the two germline ends. Germline CDR1 and CDR2: SGHNT and YYREEE (reference sequence). CDR3 coding DNA: TGTGCCAGCTCGCTAGACCTTACAGATACGCAGTATTTT. Its protein is CASSLDLTDTQYF.

The V and J genes are TRBV5-1 and TRBJ2-3; tentative D call: TRBD2 (5 bases). The CDR3 spans 17 residues. V lost 2 bases and J lost 2, with 18 bases in between. Germline lookup yields CDR1 SGHRS and CDR2 YFSETQ. The CDR3 DNA reads as TGCGCCAGCAGCTTCCACGACTATCGGCCTTTCACAGATACGCAGTATTTT. Translation: CASSFHDYRPFTDTQYF.

The chain employs TRBV5-1 and TRBJ2-2; 7 bases fit TRBD1. Trimming took 4 bases from V and 4 from J; bases not matched to a gene: 4. CDR1 and CDR2 (germline): SGHRS, YFSETQ. This CDR3 region has 14 residues. In DNA form, the CDR3 reads TGCGCCAGCAGCCCACAGGGGCCCACCGGGGAGCTGTTTTTT. Its protein is CASSPQGPTGELFF.

CDR3 coding DNA: TGTGCCAGCAGTCGACAGCCTCCGAGAACTGAAGCTTTCTTT. This codes for CASSRQPPRTEAFF. This chain uses TRBV6-5 with TRBJ1-1; tentatively, D is TRBD1 (5 bases). Germline-derived CDR1 and CDR2 are MNHEY and SVGAGI. This CDR3 has 14 residues. The ends were cut back, 5 bases at V and 5 bases at J, with 15 bases in the middle.

The CDR3 sequence is CASSSSGSEGSPLHF. The CDR3 DNA reads TGTGCCAGCAGCTCCTCGGGGTCCGAAGGTTCACCCCTCCACTTT. This chain connects TRBV7-3 to TRBJ1-6, with D unresolved. The CDR3 sequence is 15 residues long. Germline V gene data show CDR1 as SGHTA and CDR2 as FQGTGA. V lost 4 bases and J lost 9, with 16 bases in between.

This chain joins TRBV7-2 and TRBJ2-7; tentatively, D is TRBD1 or TRBD2 (6 bases each). Germline assignment: CDR1 SGHTA and CDR2 FQGNSA. The V and J ends lost 1 base and 0 bases respectively, with 13 bases between them. CDR3 length: 16 residues. The CDR3 reads CASSLGGAESSYEQYF. Here the CDR3 DNA reads TGTGCCAGCAGCTTAGGGGGGGCGGAGAGCTCCTACGAGCAGTACTTC.

The chain links TRBV7-3 to TRBJ2-1; TRBD1 matches at 12 bases. The V segment lost 3 bases and the J segment 8 bases; nucleotides outside the gene matches: 8. Germline V lookup: CDR1 SGHTA, CDR2 FQGTGA. There are 16 residues in the CDR3. CDR3 in DNA: TGTGCCAGCAGCTTGGCCGGGACAGGGGGCGTCTATGAGCAGTTCTTC. Amino acid sequence: CASSLAGTGGVYEQFF.

V is TRBV10-3 and J is TRBJ2-7, with 10 bases fitting TRBD1. CDR1 and CDR2 from the germline V gene are ENHRY and SYGVKD. The CDR3 is 14 amino acids. Trimming at V came to 10 bases and at J to 3 bases, leaving 9 bases not matched to a gene. The CDR3 DNA sequence: TGTGCCACAGGGGGAGGGACAGGGGACTACGAGCAGTACTTC. Protein: CATGGGTGDYEQYF.

The rearrangement joins TRBV4-1 to TRBJ1-1, with D uncertain. CDR3 length: 11 residues. The V and J ends lost 6 bases and 7 bases respectively, with 9 bases between them. CDR1 is MGHRA, CDR2 YSYEKL, per germline. The CDR3 coding sequence is TGCGCCAGCAGTCCGGCCGTTGAAGCTTTCTTT. Translation gives CASSPAVEAFF.

V gene TRBV5-4 combines with J gene TRBJ2-6; 7 bases align to TRBD1. The CDR3 contains 15 residues. Germline V gives CDR1 SGHNT, CDR2 YYREEE (reference sequence). The V segment lost 3 bases and the J segment 3 bases; nucleotides outside the gene matches: 3. The CDR3 DNA follows: TGTGCCAGCAGCTCCACAGGGGTTGGGGCCAACGTCCTGACTTTC. Translation: CASSSTGVGANVLTF.